The entry below describes one TCR beta chain. This CDR3 comprises 15 residues. The germline V gene has CDR1 SGHKS and CDR2 YYEKEE (reference sequence). V was pared by 0 bases and J by 4 bases, with 14 bases between. This record comes from a study of T cell changes during pregnancy in multiple sclerosis. The repertoire was sequenced with immunoSEQ multiplex PCR; TCRdb's copy has only in-frame clones and lacks some. The table lists 88,000 or so clones, 92% of them singletons. Specimen: peripheral blood, collected before pregnancy. V and J are TRBV5-5 and TRBJ2-7, with D maybe TRBD2 (6 bases). The clonotype originates from a female donor with multiple sclerosis, enrolled in a pregnancy study. The DNA for the CDR3 is TGTGCCAGCAGCTTGGGGGAGGACTGGCGGTACGAGCAGTACTTC. Amino acid sequence: CASSLGEDWRYEQYF.